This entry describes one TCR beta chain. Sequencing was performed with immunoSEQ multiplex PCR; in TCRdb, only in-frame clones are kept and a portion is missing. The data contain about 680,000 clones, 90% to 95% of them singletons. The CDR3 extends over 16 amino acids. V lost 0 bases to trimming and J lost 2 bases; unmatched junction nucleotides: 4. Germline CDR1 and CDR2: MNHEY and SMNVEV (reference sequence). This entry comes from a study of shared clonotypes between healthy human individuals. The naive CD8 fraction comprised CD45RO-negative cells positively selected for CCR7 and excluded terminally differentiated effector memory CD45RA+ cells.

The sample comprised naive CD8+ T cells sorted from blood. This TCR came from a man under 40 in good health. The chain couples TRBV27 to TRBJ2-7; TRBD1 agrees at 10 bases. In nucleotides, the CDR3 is TGTGCCAGCAGTTTATCCGGACAGGGGGTCGCCTACGAGCAGTACTTC. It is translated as CASSLSGQGVAYEQYF.